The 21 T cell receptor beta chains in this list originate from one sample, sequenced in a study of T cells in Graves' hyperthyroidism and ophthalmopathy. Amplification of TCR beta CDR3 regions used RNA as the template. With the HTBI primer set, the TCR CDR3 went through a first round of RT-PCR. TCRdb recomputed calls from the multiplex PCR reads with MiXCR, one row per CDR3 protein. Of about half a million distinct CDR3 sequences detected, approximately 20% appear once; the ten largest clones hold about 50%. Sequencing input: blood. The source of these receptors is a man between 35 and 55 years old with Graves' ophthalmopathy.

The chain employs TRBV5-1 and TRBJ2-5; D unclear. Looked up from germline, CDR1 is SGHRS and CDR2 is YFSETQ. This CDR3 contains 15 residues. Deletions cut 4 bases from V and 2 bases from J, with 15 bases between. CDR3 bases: TGCGCCAGCAGCGCCGGAGTAGGTCAACAAGAGACCCAGTACTTC. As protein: CASSAGVGQQETQYF.

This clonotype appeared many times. The CDR3 DNA reads as TGTGCCAGCATCGAGGATATTACGCAGTATTTT. Translating gives CASIEDITQYF. The V call is TRBV2, the J call TRBJ2-3; no clear D gene. There are 11 residues in the CDR3. The germline CDR1 and CDR2 sequences are SNHLY and FYNNEI. Trimming cost V 7 bases and J 8 bases, with 10 bases left between them.

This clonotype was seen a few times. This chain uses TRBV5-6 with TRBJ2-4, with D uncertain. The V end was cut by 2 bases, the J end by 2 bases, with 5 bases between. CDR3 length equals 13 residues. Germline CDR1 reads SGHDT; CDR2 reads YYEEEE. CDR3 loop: CASSLGSKNIQYF. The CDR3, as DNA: TGTGCCAGCAGCTTAGGGTCCAAAAACATTCAGTACTTC.

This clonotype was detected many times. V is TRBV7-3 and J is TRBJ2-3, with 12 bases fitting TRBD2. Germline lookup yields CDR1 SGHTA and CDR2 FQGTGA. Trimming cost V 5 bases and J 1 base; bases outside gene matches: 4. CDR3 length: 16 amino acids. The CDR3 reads CASSLGLAGRTDTQYF. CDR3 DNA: TGTGCCAGCAGCCTCGGACTAGCGGGACGCACAGATACGCAGTATTTT.

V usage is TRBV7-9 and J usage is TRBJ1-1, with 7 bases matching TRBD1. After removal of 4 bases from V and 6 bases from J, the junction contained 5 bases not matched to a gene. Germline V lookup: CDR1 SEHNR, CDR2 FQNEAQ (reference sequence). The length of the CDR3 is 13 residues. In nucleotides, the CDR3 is TGTGCCAGCAGCTCAACAGGGGACTCTGAAGCTTTCTTT. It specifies CASSSTGDSEAFF.

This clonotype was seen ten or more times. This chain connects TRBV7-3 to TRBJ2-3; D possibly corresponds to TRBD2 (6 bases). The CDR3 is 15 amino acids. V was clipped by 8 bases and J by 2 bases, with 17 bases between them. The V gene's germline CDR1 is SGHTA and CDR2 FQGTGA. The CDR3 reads CASAKAGSLTDTQYF. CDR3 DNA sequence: TGTGCCAGCGCAAAGGCGGGGTCTCTCACAGATACGCAGTATTTT.

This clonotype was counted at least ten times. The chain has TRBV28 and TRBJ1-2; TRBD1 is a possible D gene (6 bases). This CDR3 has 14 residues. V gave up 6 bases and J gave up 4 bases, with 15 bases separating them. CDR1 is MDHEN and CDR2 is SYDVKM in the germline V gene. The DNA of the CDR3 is TGTGCCAGCAGCCCAAAGGACAGACCCTATGGCTACACCTTC. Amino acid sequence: CASSPKDRPYGYTF.

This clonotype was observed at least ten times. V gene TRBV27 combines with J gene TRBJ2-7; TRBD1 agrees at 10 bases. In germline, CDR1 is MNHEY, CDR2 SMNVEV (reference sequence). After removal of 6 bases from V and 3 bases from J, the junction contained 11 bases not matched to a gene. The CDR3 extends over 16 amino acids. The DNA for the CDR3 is TGTGCCAGCAGGCCACAAGGGACAGGGGAGATCTACGAGCAGTACTTC. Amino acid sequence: CASRPQGTGEIYEQYF.

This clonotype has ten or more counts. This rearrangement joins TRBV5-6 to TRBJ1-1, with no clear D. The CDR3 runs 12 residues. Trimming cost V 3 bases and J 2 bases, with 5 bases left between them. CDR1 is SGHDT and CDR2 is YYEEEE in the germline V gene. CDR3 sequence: CASSSDNTEAFF. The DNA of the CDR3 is TGTGCCAGCAGCTCGGACAACACTGAAGCTTTCTTT.

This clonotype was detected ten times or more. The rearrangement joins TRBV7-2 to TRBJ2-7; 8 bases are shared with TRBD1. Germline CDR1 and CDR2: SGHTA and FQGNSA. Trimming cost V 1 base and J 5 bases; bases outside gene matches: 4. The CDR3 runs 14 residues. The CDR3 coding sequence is TGTGCCAGCAGCTTAGGAGCAGGGGGCGACGAGCAGTACTTC. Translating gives CASSLGAGGDEQYF.

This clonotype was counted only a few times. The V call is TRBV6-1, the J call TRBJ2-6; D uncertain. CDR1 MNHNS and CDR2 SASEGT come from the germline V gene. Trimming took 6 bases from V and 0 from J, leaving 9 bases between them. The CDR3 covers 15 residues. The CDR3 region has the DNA TGTGCCAGCAGACTTTTCTTCTCTGGGGCCAACGTCCTGACTTTC. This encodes CASRLFFSGANVLTF.

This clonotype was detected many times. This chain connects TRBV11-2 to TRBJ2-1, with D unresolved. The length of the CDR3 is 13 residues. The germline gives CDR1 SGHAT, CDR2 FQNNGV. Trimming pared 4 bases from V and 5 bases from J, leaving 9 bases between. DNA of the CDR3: TGTGCCAGCAGCTCCGCTCGGGACAATGAGCAGTTCTTC. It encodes CASSSARDNEQFF.

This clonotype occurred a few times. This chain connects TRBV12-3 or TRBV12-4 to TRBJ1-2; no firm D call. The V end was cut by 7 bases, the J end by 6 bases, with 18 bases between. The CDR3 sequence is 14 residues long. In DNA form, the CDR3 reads TGTGCCAGCACCAATAGTGGGGAAGGTGATGGCTACACCTTC. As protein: CASTNSGEGDGYTF.

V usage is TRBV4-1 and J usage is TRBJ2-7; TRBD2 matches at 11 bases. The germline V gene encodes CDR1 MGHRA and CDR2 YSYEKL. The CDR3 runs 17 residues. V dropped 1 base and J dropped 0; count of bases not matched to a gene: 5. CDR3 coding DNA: TGCGCCAGCAGCCAAGGTCAGCTAGCGGGAGGCTCCTACGAGCAGTACTTC. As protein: CASSQGQLAGGSYEQYF.

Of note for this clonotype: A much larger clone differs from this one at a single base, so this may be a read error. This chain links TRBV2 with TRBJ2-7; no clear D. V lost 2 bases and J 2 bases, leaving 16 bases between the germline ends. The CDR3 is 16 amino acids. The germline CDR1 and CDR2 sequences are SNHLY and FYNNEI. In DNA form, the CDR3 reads TGTGCCAGCAGTGAATTTCTAGAAGGCGGACCCTACGAGCAGTACTTC. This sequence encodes CASSEFLEGGPYEQYF.

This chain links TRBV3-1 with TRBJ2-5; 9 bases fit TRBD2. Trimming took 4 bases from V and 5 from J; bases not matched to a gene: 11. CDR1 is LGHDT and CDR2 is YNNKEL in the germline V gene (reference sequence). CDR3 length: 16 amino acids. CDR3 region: CASSPLLAGGLETQYF. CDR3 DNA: TGTGCCAGCAGCCCCCTCTTGGCGGGGGGGCTTGAGACCCAGTACTTC.

The DNA for the CDR3 is TGTGCCAGCAGCTCCTTTGACAGGCGAAGCTCTGGAAACACCATATATTTT. Its translation: CASSSFDRRSSGNTIYF. The chain carries TRBV13 and TRBJ1-3; TRBD1 might be the D (6 bases). The CDR3 covers 17 residues. Germline-derived CDR1 and CDR2 are PRHDT and FYEKMQ (reference sequence). V was shortened by 4 bases and J by 0 bases, with 16 bases between the two germline ends.

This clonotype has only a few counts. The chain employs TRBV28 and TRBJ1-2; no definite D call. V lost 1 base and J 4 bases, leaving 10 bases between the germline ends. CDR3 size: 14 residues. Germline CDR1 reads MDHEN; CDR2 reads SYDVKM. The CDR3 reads CASSLSELAYGYTF. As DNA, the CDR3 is TGTGCCAGCAGTTTATCGGAGCTTGCCTATGGCTACACCTTC.

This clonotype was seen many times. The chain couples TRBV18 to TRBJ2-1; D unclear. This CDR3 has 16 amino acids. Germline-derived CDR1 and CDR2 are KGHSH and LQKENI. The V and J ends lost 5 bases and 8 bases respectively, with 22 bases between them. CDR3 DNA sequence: TGTGCCAGCTCAACCACGGGCCTAGGAAGGAGCGATGAGCAGTTCTTC. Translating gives CASSTTGLGRSDEQFF.

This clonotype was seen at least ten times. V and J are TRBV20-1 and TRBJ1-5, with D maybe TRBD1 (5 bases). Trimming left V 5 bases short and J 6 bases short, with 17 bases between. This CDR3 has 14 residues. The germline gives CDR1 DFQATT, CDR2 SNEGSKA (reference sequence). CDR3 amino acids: CSAEGYGARQPQHF. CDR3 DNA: TGCAGTGCTGAAGGGTATGGGGCTCGTCAGCCCCAGCATTTT.

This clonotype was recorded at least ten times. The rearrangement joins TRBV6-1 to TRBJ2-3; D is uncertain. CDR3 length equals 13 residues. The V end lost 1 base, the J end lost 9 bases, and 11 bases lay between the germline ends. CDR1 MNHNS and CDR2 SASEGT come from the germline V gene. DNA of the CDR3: TGTGCCAGCAGTGAAGGACTGCGGCCCACGCAGTATTTT. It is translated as CASSEGLRPTQYF.